The 8 T cell receptor beta chains below were found in one sample sequenced in a study of a mutant IDH1 vaccine in newly diagnosed glioma. Their antigens are not known. Generated by immunoSEQ multiplex PCR, the TCRdb table keeps only in-frame clones and is missing some. The sample shows 25,000 to 35,000 clones, 80% to 90% of them seen only once. Time point defined: week 5, during vaccination. A single vaccine dose contained 300 ug of mutant IDH1 20-mer peptide, and topical imiquimod was used with it. The input for sequencing was PBMCs, taken from a glioma patient whose treatment included an IDH1 peptide vaccine. Receptors were obtained from a young man with glioma.

This clone was seen more than once but under ten times. The chain recombines TRBV2 with TRBJ1-5, with D perhaps matching TRBD1 (6 bases). From germline, CDR1 is SNHLY and CDR2 FYNNEI. There are 15 residues in the CDR3. V shed 6 bases and J shed 3 bases, with 15 bases lying between them. CDR3 in DNA: TGTGCCAGCAGACTGGGACACAGAAACAATCAGCCCCAGCATTTT. It encodes CASRLGHRNNQPQHF. The whole variable domain, remainder taken from reference TRBV2 and TRBJ1-5, is EPEVTQTPSHQVTQMGQEVILRCVPISNHLYFYWYRQILGQKVEFLVSFYNNEISEKSEIFDDQFSVERPDGSNFTLKIRSTKLEDSAMYFCASRLGHRNNQPQHFGDGTRLSIL.

This chain links TRBV15 with TRBJ2-1; D is uncertain. Germline-derived CDR1 and CDR2 are LNHNV and YYDKDF (reference sequence). Trimming shortened V by 1 base and J by 8 bases, and 12 bases separated the two germline ends. This CDR3 region has 14 residues. The CDR3 DNA reads as TGTGCCACCAGCAGAGCCAACTATCTTGATGAGCAGTTCTTC. Encoded protein: CATSRANYLDEQFF.

This clone was found once. The chain employs TRBV27 and TRBJ1-2, with D perhaps TRBD1 (5 bases). Per germline, CDR1 MNHEY and CDR2 SMNVEV (reference sequence). V was trimmed by 2 bases and J by 8 bases, leaving 15 bases between them. This CDR3 is built from 14 residues. DNA of the CDR3: TGTGCCAGCAGTTTAGCTCTGGGGGTAGGAGGCTACACCTTC. Its translation is CASSLALGVGGYTF.

V and J are TRBV19 and TRBJ2-4, with D tentatively TRBD1 or TRBD2 (5 bases each). Per the germline V gene, CDR1 is LNHDA and CDR2 is SQIVND (reference sequence). Trimming stripped 0 bases from V and 7 bases from J, with 10 bases between. This CDR3 is 14 amino acids long. CDR3 nucleotides: TGTGCCAGTAGTATAGAGCCAGGGACGAACATTCAGTACTTC. It specifies CASSIEPGTNIQYF.

The V gene is TRBV7-9, the J gene TRBJ2-7; D is perhaps TRBD2 (6 bases). The V end lost 3 bases, the J end lost 3 bases, and 9 bases lay between the germline ends. This CDR3 is built from 13 residues. CDR1 SEHNR and CDR2 FQNEAQ come from the germline V gene (reference sequence). The CDR3 bases are TGTGCCAGCAGCTTCGGGACTCGCTACGAGCAGTACTTC. Its protein is CASSFGTRYEQYF.

The chain is built from TRBV7-8 and TRBJ2-7, with TRBD2 matching 11 bases. The CDR3 sequence is 15 residues long. Germline lookup yields CDR1 SGHVS and CDR2 FQNEAQ. J was trimmed by 4 bases and V by 0 bases; bases with no gene match: 2. The CDR3 DNA sequence: TGTGCCAGCAGCTTAGCGCCTAGCGGGAGGTACGAGCAGTACTTC. It yields the protein CASSLAPSGRYEQYF.

This sequence joins TRBV6-5 and TRBJ2-1; D call uncertain. Germline V gene lookup returns CDR1 MNHEY and CDR2 SVGAGI. V was clipped by 6 bases and J by 5 bases, with 14 bases between them. The CDR3 extends over 14 amino acids. The CDR3 spells CASRGSVTDNEQFF. Written as DNA, the CDR3 is TGTGCCAGCAGAGGGTCCGTTACCGACAATGAGCAGTTCTTC.

This chain joins TRBV28 and TRBJ2-7; 7 nucleotides agree with TRBD1. Losses at the gene ends were 0 bases for V and 0 bases for J; bases not matched to a gene: 11. The CDR3 runs to 18 residues. Looked up from germline, CDR1 is MDHEN and CDR2 is SYDVKM. CDR3 sequence (DNA): TGTGCCAGCAGTTTATGGACTTTAGGACAGGCGAGCTCCTACGAGCAGTACTTC. Its translation is CASSLWTLGQASSYEQYF.